This T cell receptor (beta chain) was found in a study of T cells in Graves' hyperthyroidism and ophthalmopathy. Stable Graves' hyperthyroidism meant no ophthalmopathy progression within 18 months. On the basis of clinical symptoms, serum thyroxine and TRAb, thyroid ultrasound and orbital computed tomography, diagnoses were made. RNA transcripts gave rise to amplified TCR beta CDR3 regions. During a first-round RT-PCR of the TCR CDR3, the HTBI primer set was used. Via MiXCR, TCRdb re-called the multiplex PCR reads, giving one row per CDR3 protein. The sample holds about 590,000 distinct CDR3 sequences, approximately 14% seen once. The CDR3 extends over 16 amino acids. V was clipped by 4 bases and J by 1 base, with 10 bases between them. Germline CDR1 reads KGHDR; CDR2 reads SFDVKD. Study results and caveats: By a 13 V-J model, ophthalmopathy was set apart from stable hyperthyroidism. Blood samples included most of the expanded thyroid clonotypes exceeding 0.001.

Turning to this clonotype: The antigen remains undetermined.

The sequence derives from a woman between 25 and 40 years old with Graves' hyperthyroidism. The specimen was blood. V gene TRBV24-1 combines with J gene TRBJ2-6, with a weak D call TRBD1 (6 bases). CDR3 amino acids: CATSDHRASGANVLTF. The CDR3 DNA reads TGTGCCACCAGTGACCACAGGGCGTCTGGGGCCAACGTCCTGACTTTC.